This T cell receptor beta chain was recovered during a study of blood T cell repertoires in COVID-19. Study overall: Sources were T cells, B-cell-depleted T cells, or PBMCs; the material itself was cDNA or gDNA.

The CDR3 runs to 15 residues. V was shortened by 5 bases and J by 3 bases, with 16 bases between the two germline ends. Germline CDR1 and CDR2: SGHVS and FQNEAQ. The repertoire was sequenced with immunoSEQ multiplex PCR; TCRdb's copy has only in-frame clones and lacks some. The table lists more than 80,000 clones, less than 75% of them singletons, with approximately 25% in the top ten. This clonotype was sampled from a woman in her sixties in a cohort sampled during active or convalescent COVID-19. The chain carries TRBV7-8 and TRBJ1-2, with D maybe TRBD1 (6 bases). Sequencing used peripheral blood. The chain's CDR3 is CASSPGTQTYYGYTF. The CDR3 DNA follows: TGTGCCAGCAGCCCCGGGACACAGACCTACTATGGCTACACCTTC.